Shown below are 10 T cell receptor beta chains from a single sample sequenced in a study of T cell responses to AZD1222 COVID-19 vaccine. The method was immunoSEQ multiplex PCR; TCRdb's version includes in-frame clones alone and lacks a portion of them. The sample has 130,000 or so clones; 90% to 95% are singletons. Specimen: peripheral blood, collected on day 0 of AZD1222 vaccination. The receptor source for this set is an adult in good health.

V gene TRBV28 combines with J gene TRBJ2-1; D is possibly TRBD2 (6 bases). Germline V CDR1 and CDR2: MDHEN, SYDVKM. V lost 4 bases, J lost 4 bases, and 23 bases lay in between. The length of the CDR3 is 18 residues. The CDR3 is CASSSRPPVAANYNEQFF. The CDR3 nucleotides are TGTGCCAGCAGTTCCCGCCCCCCCGTAGCGGCCAATTACAATGAGCAGTTCTTC.

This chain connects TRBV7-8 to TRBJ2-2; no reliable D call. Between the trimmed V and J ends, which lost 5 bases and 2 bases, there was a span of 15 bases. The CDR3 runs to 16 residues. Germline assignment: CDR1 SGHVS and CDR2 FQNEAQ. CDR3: CASSAPTRSNTGELFF. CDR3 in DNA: TGTGCCAGCAGCGCGCCTACAAGGAGCAACACCGGGGAGCTGTTTTTT.

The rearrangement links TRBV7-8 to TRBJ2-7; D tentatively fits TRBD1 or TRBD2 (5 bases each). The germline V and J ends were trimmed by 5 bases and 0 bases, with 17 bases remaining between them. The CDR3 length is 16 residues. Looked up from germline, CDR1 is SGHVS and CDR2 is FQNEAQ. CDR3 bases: TGTGCCAGCAGCCTCCGGCCGGGACCTAGCTCCTACGAGCAGTACTTC. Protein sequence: CASSLRPGPSSYEQYF.

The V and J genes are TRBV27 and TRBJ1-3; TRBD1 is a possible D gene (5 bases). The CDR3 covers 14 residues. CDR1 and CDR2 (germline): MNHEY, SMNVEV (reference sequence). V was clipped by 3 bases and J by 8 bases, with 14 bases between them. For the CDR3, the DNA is TGTGCCAGCAGTTTTTCGGGGGTGGGGGACACCATATATTTT. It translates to CASSFSGVGDTIYF.

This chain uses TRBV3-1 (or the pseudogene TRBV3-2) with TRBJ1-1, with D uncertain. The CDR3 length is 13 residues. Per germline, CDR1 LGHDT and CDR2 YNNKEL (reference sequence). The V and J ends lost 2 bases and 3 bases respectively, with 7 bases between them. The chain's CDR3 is CASSQYIYTEAFF. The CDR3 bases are TGTGCCAGCAGCCAATACATATACACTGAAGCTTTCTTT.

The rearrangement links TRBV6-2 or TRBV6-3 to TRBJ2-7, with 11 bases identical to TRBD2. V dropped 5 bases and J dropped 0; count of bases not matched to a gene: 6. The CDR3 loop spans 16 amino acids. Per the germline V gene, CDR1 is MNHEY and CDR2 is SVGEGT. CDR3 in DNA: TGTGCCAGCAGTCGTTCCGGGACTAGCGGCTCCTACGAGCAGTACTTC. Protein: CASSRSGTSGSYEQYF.

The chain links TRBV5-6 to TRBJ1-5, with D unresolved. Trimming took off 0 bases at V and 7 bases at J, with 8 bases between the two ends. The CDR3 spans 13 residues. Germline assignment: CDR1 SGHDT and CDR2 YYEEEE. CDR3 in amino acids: CASSLGVGQPQHF. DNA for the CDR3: TGTGCCAGCAGCTTGGGGGTAGGGCAGCCCCAGCATTTT.

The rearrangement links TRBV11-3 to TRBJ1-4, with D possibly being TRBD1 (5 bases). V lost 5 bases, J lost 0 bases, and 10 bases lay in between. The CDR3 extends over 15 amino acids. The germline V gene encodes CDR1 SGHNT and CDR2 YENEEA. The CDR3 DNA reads TGTGCCAGCAGCCTGGGGGGGACAACTAATGAAAAACTGTTTTTT. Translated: CASSLGGTTNEKLFF.

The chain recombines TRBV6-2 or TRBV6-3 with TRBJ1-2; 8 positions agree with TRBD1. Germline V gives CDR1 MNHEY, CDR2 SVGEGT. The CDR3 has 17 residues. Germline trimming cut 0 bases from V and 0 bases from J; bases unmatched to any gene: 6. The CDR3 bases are TGTGCCAGCAGTTACTCTGCAGGGGGCAAGGCTAACTATGGCTACACCTTC. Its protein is CASSYSAGGKANYGYTF.

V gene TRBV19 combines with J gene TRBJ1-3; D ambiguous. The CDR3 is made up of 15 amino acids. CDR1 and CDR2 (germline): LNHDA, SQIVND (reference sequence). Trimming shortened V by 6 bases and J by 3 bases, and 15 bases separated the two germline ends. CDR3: CASSPQDRIGNTIYF. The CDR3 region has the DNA TGTGCCAGTAGCCCTCAGGACCGAATTGGAAACACCATATATTTT.